This T cell receptor beta chain was sequenced for a study of blood T cell repertoires in COVID-19. Whole-study context: Some COVID-19 samples were acute and others convalescent; all came from the United States, Italy and Spain.

In the source study's methods: Reference gene primer amplification yielded estimated nucleated cell counts. The assay was immunoSEQ multiplex PCR, and TCRdb's table has in-frame clones only and misses some. V and J calls and clone size come straight from that table; D and trimming were deduced from the DNA. The data contain around 110,000 clones, roughly 80% of them singletons. Trimming pared 6 bases from V and 2 bases from J, leaving 16 bases between. The V gene's germline CDR1 is MNHEY and CDR2 SVGEGT. CDR3 length equals 16 residues. This chain connects TRBV6-2 or TRBV6-3 to TRBJ2-2; unclear D gene. Sequencing was performed on peripheral blood. This receptor was taken from a human donor in a cohort sampled during active COVID-19. CDR3 in DNA: TGTGCCAGCAGCCTCCTTGGGCCCTCAAACACCGGGGAGCTGTTTTTT. It specifies CASSLLGPSNTGELFF.